A selection of T cell receptor beta chains follows, all from one sample in a study of naive and memory T cell subsets. One entry per CDR3 protein results from TCRdb running MiXCR on the 5' RACE reads. The data contain 55,000 to 65,000 distinct CDR3 sequences, 8% to 9% of them seen just once; the ten biggest clones take up over 15%. Receptors were obtained from a female donor in good health. Each CDR3 is given with its conserved first and last residue. A D gene is named only where the DNA matches it firmly. Size values are once, few and many counts, or a class for expanded clones, and some rows have none.

size	V	J	D	DNA	CDR3
.	TRBV5-8	TRBJ2-2	.	TGTGCCAGCAGCTACGGTGGTGAGAACGGGGAGCTGTTTTTT	CASSYGGENGELFF
many	TRBV6-2/TRBV6-3	TRBJ2-7	.	TGTGCCAGCAGTTACGAACTTCGGGAGCAGTACTTC	CASSYELREQYF
.	TRBV27	TRBJ1-2	.	TGTGCCACCCGGGGGCGGCGAGCAGGCGGCTACACCTTC	CATRGRRAGGYTF
.	TRBV5-6	TRBJ2-5	.	TGTGCCAGCAGCCCGGAAATGAGGGAGACCCAGTACTTC	CASSPEMRETQYF
.	TRBV5-4	TRBJ2-5	TRBD2	TGTGCCAGCAGCTTGAGGAGCGGGGGTGAGACCCAGTACTTC	CASSLRSGGETQYF
many	TRBV5-1	TRBJ2-3	.	TGCGCCAGCAGTCCCCAGGGGATAATAGATACGCAGTATTTT	CASSPQGIIDTQYF
.	TRBV7-3	TRBJ2-2	TRBD1	TGTGCCAGCAGCGCCTTAACAGGGGCAGGTTCGAACACCGGGGAGCTGTTTTTT	CASSALTGAGSNTGELFF
.	TRBV15	TRBJ2-5	TRBD2	TGTGCCACCAGCAGGAGGACTAGCGGGAGGGGTCAAGAGACCCAGTACTTC	CATSRRTSGRGQETQYF
many	TRBV3-1	TRBJ1-6	TRBD1	TGTGCCAGCAGCCAAGTCACAGGAGGGGGCTCACCCCTCCACTTT	CASSQVTGGGSPLHF
.	TRBV3-1	TRBJ1-5	.	TGTGCCAGCAGCTTAGGGGGATTGAATCAGCCCCAGCATTTT	CASSLGGLNQPQHF
.	TRBV7-9	TRBJ2-3	.	TGTGCCAGCAGCTTAAGTTTGACAGATACGCAGTATTTT	CASSLSLTDTQYF
many	TRBV6-5	TRBJ1-5	.	TGTGCCAGCAGTTACTCGTTTCCGCTGCAAAGCAATCAGCCCCAGCATTTT	CASSYSFPLQSNQPQHF
many	TRBV25-1	TRBJ2-7	TRBD1	TGTGCCAGCAGCAGGGGGCACTCCTACGAGCAGTACTTC	CASSRGHSYEQYF
many	TRBV7-2	TRBJ1-1	.	TGTGCCAGCGGTAGGGGGACGAACACTGAAGCTTTCTTT	CASGRGTNTEAFF
few	TRBV7-8	TRBJ2-3	TRBD2	TGTGCCAGCAGCACGCGGGGGGGGCTCACAGATACGCAGTATTTT	CASSTRGGLTDTQYF
.	TRBV6-4	TRBJ2-3	.	TGTGCCAGCAGTGACTCGAACGGCGGAGGGGATACGCAGTATTTT	CASSDSNGGGDTQYF